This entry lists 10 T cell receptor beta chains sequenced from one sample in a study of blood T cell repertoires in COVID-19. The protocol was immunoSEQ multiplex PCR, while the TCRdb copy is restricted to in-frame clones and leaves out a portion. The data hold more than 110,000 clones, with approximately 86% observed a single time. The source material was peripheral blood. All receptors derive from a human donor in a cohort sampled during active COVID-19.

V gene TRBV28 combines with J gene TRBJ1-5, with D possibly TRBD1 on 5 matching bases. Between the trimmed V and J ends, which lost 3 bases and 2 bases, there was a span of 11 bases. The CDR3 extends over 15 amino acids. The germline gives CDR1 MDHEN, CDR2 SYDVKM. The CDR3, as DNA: TGTGCCAGCAGTTTGGTCGGGGGGGGCAATCAGCCCCAGCATTTT. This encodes CASSLVGGGNQPQHF.

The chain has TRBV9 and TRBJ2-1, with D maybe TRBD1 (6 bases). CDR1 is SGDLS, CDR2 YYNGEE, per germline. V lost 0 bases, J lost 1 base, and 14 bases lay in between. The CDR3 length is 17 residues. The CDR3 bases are TGTGCCAGCAGCGTAGGAAGGACCGGGACATCCTACAATGAGCAGTTCTTC. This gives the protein CASSVGRTGTSYNEQFF.

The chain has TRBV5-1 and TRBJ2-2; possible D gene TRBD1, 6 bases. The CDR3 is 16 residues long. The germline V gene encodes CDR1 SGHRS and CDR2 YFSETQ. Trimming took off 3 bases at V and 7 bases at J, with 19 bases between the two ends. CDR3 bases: TGCGCCAGCAGCTCCCGGGACACAATGTGGGTCGGGGAGCTGTTTTTT. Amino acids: CASSSRDTMWVGELFF. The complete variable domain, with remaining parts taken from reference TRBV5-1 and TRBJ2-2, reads KAGVTQTPRYLIKTRGQQVTLSCSPISGHRSVSWYQQTPGQGLQFLFEYFSETQRNKGNFPGRFSGRQFSNSRSEMNVSTLELGDSALYLCASSSRDTMWVGELFFGEGSRLTVL.

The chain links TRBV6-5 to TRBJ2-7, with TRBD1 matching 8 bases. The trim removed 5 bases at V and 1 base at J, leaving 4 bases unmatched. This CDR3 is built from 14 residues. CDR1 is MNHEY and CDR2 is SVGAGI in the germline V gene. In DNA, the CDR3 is TGTGCCAGCAGTAGGACAGGGTTATCCTACGAGCAGTACTTC. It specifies CASSRTGLSYEQYF.

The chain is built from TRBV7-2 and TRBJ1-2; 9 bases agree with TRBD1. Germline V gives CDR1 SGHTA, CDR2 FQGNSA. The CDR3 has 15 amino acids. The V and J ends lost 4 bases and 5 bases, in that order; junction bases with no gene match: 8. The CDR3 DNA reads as TGTGCCAGCAGCTGGGACAGGGATCCTGGGTATGGCTACACCTTC. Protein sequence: CASSWDRDPGYGYTF.

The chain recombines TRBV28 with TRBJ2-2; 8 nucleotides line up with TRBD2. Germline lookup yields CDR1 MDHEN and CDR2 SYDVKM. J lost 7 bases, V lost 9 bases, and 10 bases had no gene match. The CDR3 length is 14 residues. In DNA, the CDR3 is TGTGCCAGTCGGGGACTAGAGGATAACGGGGAGCTGTTTTTT. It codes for CASRGLEDNGELFF.

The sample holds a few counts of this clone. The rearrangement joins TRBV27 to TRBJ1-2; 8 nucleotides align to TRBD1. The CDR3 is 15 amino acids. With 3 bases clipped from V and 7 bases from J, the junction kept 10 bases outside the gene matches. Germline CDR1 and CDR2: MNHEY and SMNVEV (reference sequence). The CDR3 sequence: CASSFLGQGSAGYTF. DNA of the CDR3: TGTGCCAGCAGTTTCCTCGGACAGGGCTCCGCTGGCTACACCTTC.

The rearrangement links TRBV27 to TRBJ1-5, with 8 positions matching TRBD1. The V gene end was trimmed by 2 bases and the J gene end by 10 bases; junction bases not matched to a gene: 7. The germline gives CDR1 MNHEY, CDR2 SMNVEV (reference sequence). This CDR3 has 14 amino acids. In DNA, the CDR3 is TGTGCCAGCAGTTTAAAAGCAGGGGGCCCCCCCCAGCATTTT. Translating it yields CASSLKAGGPPQHF.

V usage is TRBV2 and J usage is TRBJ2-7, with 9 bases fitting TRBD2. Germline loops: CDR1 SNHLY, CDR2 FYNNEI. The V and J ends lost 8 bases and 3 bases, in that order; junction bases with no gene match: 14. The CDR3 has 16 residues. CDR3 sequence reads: CASSTASGTSNYEQYF. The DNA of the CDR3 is TGTGCCAGCTCCACCGCTAGCGGGACTTCAAACTACGAGCAGTACTTC.

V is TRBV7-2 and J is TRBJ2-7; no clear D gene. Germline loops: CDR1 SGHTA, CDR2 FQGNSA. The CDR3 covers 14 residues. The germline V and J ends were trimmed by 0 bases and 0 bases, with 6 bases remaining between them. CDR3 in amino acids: CASSLAIYSYEQYF. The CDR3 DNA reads TGTGCCAGCAGCTTAGCCATCTACTCCTACGAGCAGTACTTC.